The 23 T cell receptor beta chains presented below share a single source sample, sequenced in a study of OX40 agonist ivuxolimab in advanced cancers. Repertoires were generated with immunoSEQ multiplex PCR, while TCRdb's copy carries only in-frame clones and drops some. The sample includes 89,000 or so clones, almost 90% seen only once; the top ten take about 0.8%. The source was CD4+ or CD8+ T cells sorted from blood, collected in a trial of the OX40 agonist ivuxolimab. These receptors were obtained from an adult with an advanced solid tumor such as melanoma, head and neck, liver or kidney cancer.

V and J are TRBV30 and TRBJ1-5; no firm D call. Germline CDR1 is GTSNPN and CDR2 is SVGIG (reference sequence). The V gene lost 0 bases and the J gene lost 5 bases, with 8 bases spanning the gap. CDR3 length: 13 residues. The CDR3 loop reads CAWSVGFHQPQHF. The CDR3 DNA reads as TGTGCCTGGAGTGTAGGATTCCATCAGCCCCAGCATTTT.

The chain employs TRBV5-1 and TRBJ1-5, with 8 bases aligning to TRBD1. V gave up 4 bases and J gave up 4 bases; unmatched junction bases: 7. Per germline, CDR1 SGHRS and CDR2 YFSETQ. The CDR3 covers 15 residues. CDR3 nucleotide sequence: TGCGCCAGCAGCATAGGACAGGGAGGGAATCAGCCCCAGCATTTT. Protein: CASSIGQGGNQPQHF.

The V and J genes are TRBV7-6 and TRBJ2-7; TRBD2 matches at 7 bases. CDR3 length: 16 residues. Trimming at V came to 2 bases and at J to 0 bases, leaving 7 bases not matched to a gene. Germline values: CDR1 SGHVS, CDR2 FNYEAQ. The CDR3 sequence: CASSLQGSGSSYEQYF. The CDR3 nucleotides are TGTGCCAGCAGCTTACAGGGTAGCGGGTCCTCCTACGAGCAGTACTTC.

The chain employs TRBV27 and TRBJ2-7; 8 bases match TRBD1. Trimming cost V 2 bases and J 7 bases; bases outside gene matches: 10. The CDR3 totals 15 residues. Germline V CDR1 and CDR2: MNHEY, SMNVEV (reference sequence). The CDR3 reads CASSLIDRGASEQYF. CDR3 nucleotides: TGTGCCAGCAGTTTAATAGACAGGGGCGCAAGTGAGCAGTACTTC.

The table lists this clone with a count of one. The chain combines TRBV4-2 with TRBJ1-1; 7 nucleotides align to TRBD1. Germline values: CDR1 LGHNA, CDR2 YNFKEQ. V trimming: 4 bases; J trimming: 3 bases; junction bases outside the gene matches: 8. This CDR3 is built from 15 residues. Written as DNA, the CDR3 is TGTGCCAGCAGCCTGACAGGGAGAGAGGACACTGAAGCTTTCTTT. Protein: CASSLTGREDTEAFF.

The chain carries TRBV27 and TRBJ1-2, with a possible D match to TRBD1 (6 bases). The ends were cut back, 5 bases at V and 4 bases at J, with 17 bases in the middle. The CDR3 loop spans 15 amino acids. The germline V gene has CDR1 MNHEY and CDR2 SMNVEV (reference sequence). The CDR3 coding sequence is TGTGCCAGCAGTCCCCCGGGGGGGCTTGGCTATGGCTACACCTTC. Amino acids: CASSPPGGLGYGYTF.

Turning to this clone: At one end the junction does not follow the germline gene, possibly because of a read error. V gene TRBV28 combines with J gene TRBJ2-5, with 7 bases that match TRBD2. Germline V gene sequence: CDR1 MDHEN, CDR2 SYDVKM. The CDR3 has 13 amino acids. The CDR3 sequence: CASSFPPVAGVHF. The CDR3 DNA is TGTGCCAGCAGTTTCCCCCCCGTGGCGGGAGTCCACTTC.

The J gene is TRBJ2-5, the V gene TRBV18; the D gene is possibly TRBD2 (5 bases). Germline V gene data show CDR1 as KGHSH and CDR2 as LQKENI. This CDR3 comprises 13 residues. The V end lost 6 bases, the J end lost 1 base, and 9 bases lay between the germline ends. The CDR3 nucleotides read TGTGCCAGCTCCCGGGATTTCCAAGAGACCCAGTACTTC. Translated, it gives CASSRDFQETQYF.

The chain links TRBV5-6 to TRBJ1-2; D is unresolved. The CDR3 spans 13 residues. CDR1 SGHDT and CDR2 YYEEEE come from the germline V gene. V was clipped by 4 bases and J by 7 bases, with 14 bases between them. The CDR3 sequence: CASSTGRVSGYTF. The CDR3 bases are TGTGCCAGCAGCACGGGGAGGGTGAGTGGCTACACCTTC.

V gene TRBV5-1 combines with J gene TRBJ1-6; D is possibly TRBD1 (5 bases). V dropped 4 bases and J dropped 8 bases, with 13 bases sitting between them. This CDR3 comprises 14 residues. Germline V CDR1 and CDR2: SGHRS, YFSETQ. In nucleotides, the CDR3 is TGCGCCAGCAGCCCGAAACCCAGGGATTCACCCCTCCACTTT. Translated, it gives CASSPKPRDSPLHF.

The rearrangement joins TRBV6-6 to TRBJ2-5, with D possibly matching TRBD1 (7 bases). This CDR3 is 15 amino acids long. The V end lost 2 bases, the J end lost 2 bases, and 12 bases lay between the germline ends. In germline, CDR1 is MNHNY, CDR2 SVGAGI (reference sequence). This CDR3 is CASSYVRGEQETQYF. CDR3 coding DNA: TGTGCCAGCAGTTACGTCAGGGGGGAACAAGAGACCCAGTACTTC.

V gene TRBV28 combines with J gene TRBJ1-3; D uncertain. Germline lookup yields CDR1 MDHEN and CDR2 SYDVKM. The CDR3 runs 15 residues. Trimming took off 5 bases at V and 4 bases at J, with 15 bases between the two ends. The CDR3 sequence is CASSPPVERGNTIYF. CDR3 DNA sequence: TGTGCCAGCAGTCCCCCGGTTGAACGAGGAAACACCATATATTTT.

This chain joins TRBV14 and TRBJ2-2; perhaps TRBD2 as D (6 bases). In germline, CDR1 is SGHDN, CDR2 FVKESK. The CDR3 loop spans 13 amino acids. V lost 3 bases and J 9 bases, leaving 11 bases between the germline ends. The CDR3 region has the DNA TGTGCCAGCAGCCAGGGGGGTCTACGGGAGCTGTTTTTT. As protein: CASSQGGLRELFF.

In this sample, this clone turned up once. Here the CDR3 reads CASSIGWGLAGDNEQFF. As DNA, the CDR3 is TGTGCCAGTAGTATAGGTTGGGGACTAGCGGGAGACAATGAGCAGTTCTTC. The genes are TRBV19 and TRBJ2-1; 14 bases are shared with TRBD2. V gave up 1 base and J gave up 5 bases; unmatched junction bases: 4. Germline V CDR1 and CDR2: LNHDA, SQIVND (reference sequence). CDR3 size: 17 residues.

The V call is TRBV19, the J call TRBJ1-5; the match to TRBD1 covers 9 bases. Trimming at V came to 3 bases and at J to 4 bases, leaving 10 bases not matched to a gene. Germline V lookup: CDR1 LNHDA, CDR2 SQIVND (reference sequence). There are 17 residues in the CDR3. The CDR3 loop is CASSIGTGQGVNQPQHF. CDR3 nucleotide sequence: TGTGCCAGTAGTATTGGGACGGGACAGGGAGTGAATCAGCCCCAGCATTTT.

This chain uses TRBV10-3 with TRBJ1-5; 8 bases map to TRBD1. In germline, CDR1 is ENHRY, CDR2 SYGVKD. V lost 8 bases, J lost 4 bases, and 1 base stayed unmatched. This CDR3 contains 12 residues. CDR3 region: CAIGQGNQPQHF. In DNA, the CDR3 is TGTGCCATCGGACAGGGAAATCAGCCCCAGCATTTT.

This chain joins TRBV5-1 and TRBJ2-3; D is perhaps TRBD2 (5 bases). Germline V gene data show CDR1 as SGHRS and CDR2 as YFSETQ. This CDR3 has 14 residues. V was pared by 7 bases and J by 0 bases, with 12 bases between. The CDR3 sequence is CASCSSRSTDTQYF. Written as DNA, the CDR3 is TGCGCCAGCTGCTCTAGCCGAAGCACAGATACGCAGTATTTT.

J is TRBJ2-3 and V is TRBV7-3, with 12 bases that match TRBD2. CDR3 size: 16 residues. Germline V gives CDR1 SGHTA, CDR2 FQGTGA. Unmatched junction bases numbered 7, after V lost 5 bases and J lost 4 bases. The DNA for the CDR3 is TGTGCCAGCAGCGTACGACTAGCGGGAGCGTCAGATACGCAGTATTTT. As protein: CASSVRLAGASDTQYF.

CDR3 nucleotides: TGTGCCAGCAGTTACTCTAAAGGCTCCTACAATGAGCAGTTCTTC. Protein sequence: CASSYSKGSYNEQFF. The chain has TRBV6-5 and TRBJ2-1; D remains ambiguous. Trimming cost V 0 bases and J 0 bases, with 6 bases left between them. Germline V gene data show CDR1 as MNHEY and CDR2 as SVGAGI. The CDR3 length is 15 residues.

The V and J genes are TRBV29-1 and TRBJ2-3; D is unresolved. Trimming cost V 3 bases and J 0 bases, with 10 bases left between them. The length of the CDR3 is 14 residues. From germline, CDR1 is SQVTM and CDR2 ANQGSEA. The CDR3 loop reads CSVDKDLSTDTQYF. The CDR3 nucleotides read TGCAGCGTTGACAAGGACCTCAGCACAGATACGCAGTATTTT.

The rearrangement links TRBV7-2 to TRBJ2-7; TRBD1 is a possible D gene (8 bases). Germline values: CDR1 SGHTA, CDR2 FQGNSA. CDR3 size: 16 residues. Trimming stripped 2 bases from V and 1 base from J, with 15 bases between. In DNA, the CDR3 is TGTGCCAGCAGCTTATTAAACAGGGGGGGATCCTACGAGCAGTACTTC. This encodes CASSLLNRGGSYEQYF.

The chain joins TRBV11-2 to TRBJ2-7; 7 bases agree with TRBD2. The V segment lost 1 base and the J segment 2 bases; nucleotides outside the gene matches: 5. CDR1 and CDR2 from the germline V gene are SGHAT and FQNNGV. The CDR3 consists of 15 residues. CDR3 residues: CASSLVAGEPYEQYF. Here the CDR3 DNA reads TGTGCCAGCAGCTTAGTGGCGGGAGAACCCTACGAGCAGTACTTC.

This chain joins TRBV11-2 and TRBJ2-7; D might be TRBD1 (7 bases). Germline V gene data show CDR1 as SGHAT and CDR2 as FQNNGV. The CDR3 has 13 amino acids. The V gene lost 2 bases and the J gene lost 7 bases, with 12 bases spanning the gap. The CDR3 sequence: CASSLKGAGEQYF. For the CDR3, the DNA is TGTGCCAGCAGCTTAAAGGGGGCGGGAGAGCAGTACTTC. The full variable domain, in which reference TRBV11-2 and TRBJ2-7 provide the parts outside the CDR3, is EAGVAQSPRYKIIEKRQSVAFWCNPISGHATLYWYQQILGQGPKLLIQFQNNGVVDDSQLPKDRFSAERLKGVDSTLKIQPAKLEDSAVYLCASSLKGAGEQYFGPGTRLTVT.